The 18 T cell receptor beta chains reported below all come from one sample, sequenced in a study of T cells in Graves' hyperthyroidism and ophthalmopathy. Using RNA transcripts as the source, TCR beta CDR3 regions were amplified. A first-round RT-PCR of the TCR CDR3 used the HTBI primer set. TCRdb recomputed calls from the multiplex PCR reads with MiXCR, one row per CDR3 protein. The data show a few hundred thousand distinct CDR3 sequences, around 13% seen once. What was sequenced was blood. The receptors originated from a woman under 30 with Graves' hyperthyroidism.

This clonotype has ten or more counts. V usage is TRBV2 and J usage is TRBJ1-1; a possible D gene is TRBD1 (6 bases). Germline CDR1 SNHLY, CDR2 FYNNEI. This CDR3 has 16 residues. The V end lost 6 bases, the J end lost 4 bases, and 21 bases lay between the germline ends. The CDR3 DNA reads as TGTGCCAGCAGCCTAAGAGGGTACAGGGAAGGCACTGAAGCTTTCTTT. Translating it yields CASSLRGYREGTEAFF.

This sequence joins TRBV7-8 and TRBJ1-6; 9 nucleotides match TRBD1. Trimming took 5 bases from V and 9 from J; bases not matched to a gene: 8. From germline, CDR1 is SGHVS and CDR2 FQNEAQ. This CDR3 comprises 15 residues. CDR3 amino acids: CASSAYRDRASPLHF. As DNA, the CDR3 is TGTGCCAGCAGCGCCTACCGGGACAGGGCTTCACCCCTCCACTTT. Using reference TRBV7-8 and TRBJ1-6 for the parts outside the CDR3, the full variable domain is GAGVSQSPRYKVAKRGQDVALRCDPISGHVSLFWYQQALGQGPEFLTYFQNEAQLDKSGLPSDRFFAERPEGSVSTLKIQRTQQEDSAVYLCASSAYRDRASPLHFGNGTRLTVT.

On this clonotype: One end of the junction is discordant with germline, which a read error may explain. The chain recombines TRBV5-1 with TRBJ2-1; 9 nucleotides line up with TRBD2. The CDR3 consists of 13 residues. Germline loops: CDR1 SGHRS, CDR2 YFSETQ. CDR3 nucleotides: TGCGCCAGCAGCTTGGCCTCAGCGGGAGGAATGATCTTC. It yields the protein CASSLASAGGMIF.

This clonotype was seen repeatedly, ten times or more. The rearrangement links TRBV28 to TRBJ2-1, with D perhaps matching TRBD2 (5 bases). CDR3 length: 17 residues. V was cut by 5 bases and J by 2 bases, with 19 bases left in between. Germline V lookup: CDR1 MDHEN, CDR2 SYDVKM. CDR3 nucleotide sequence: TGTGCCAGCAGTCCCTTCCCAGCTAGCCACGCCTACAATGAGCAGTTCTTC. Amino acid sequence: CASSPFPASHAYNEQFF.

This clonotype was recorded at least ten times. The V call is TRBV7-8, the J call TRBJ1-2; D gene ambiguous. Germline V gene lookup returns CDR1 SGHVS and CDR2 FQNEAQ. The CDR3 runs to 18 residues. V dropped 1 base and J dropped 1 base, with 19 bases sitting between them. CDR3 region: CASSLVGPPSAFNYGYTF. The CDR3, as DNA: TGTGCCAGCAGCTTAGTCGGGCCGCCAAGCGCCTTTAACTATGGCTACACCTTC.

This clonotype was seen repeatedly, ten times or more. In DNA form, the CDR3 reads TGTGCCAGCAGTGAAACGACAGGCTATGGCTACACCTTC. Translation gives CASSETTGYGYTF. The V gene is TRBV6-1, the J gene TRBJ1-2, with a tentative D call TRBD1 (6 bases). V lost 2 bases and J lost 4, with 8 bases in between. From germline, CDR1 is MNHNS and CDR2 SASEGT. The CDR3 has 13 amino acids.

V usage is TRBV20-1 and J usage is TRBJ2-5; possible D gene TRBD2, 6 bases. This CDR3 contains 12 residues. CDR1 is DFQATT and CDR2 is SNEGSKA in the germline V gene (reference sequence). Trimming removed 1 base from V and 5 bases from J, with 8 bases in between. The CDR3 spells CSARVGGETQYF. DNA for the CDR3: TGCAGTGCTAGAGTAGGAGGGGAGACCCAGTACTTC.

Comment on this clonotype: Possible read error: a much larger clone is one base away. The J gene is TRBJ2-7, the V gene TRBV6-2 or TRBV6-3; D is perhaps TRBD1 (6 bases). Trimming cost V 4 bases and J 8 bases, with 12 bases left between them. Per the germline V gene, CDR1 is MNHEY and CDR2 is SVGEGT. The CDR3 covers 12 residues. CDR3 in DNA: TGTGCCAGCAGTTCAGGGGACCTTAAGCAGTACTTC. It codes for CASSSGDLKQYF.

This clonotype was recorded many times. The chain is built from TRBV2 and TRBJ2-7; the D gene could be TRBD1 or TRBD2 (5 bases each). The CDR3 runs 14 residues. With 0 bases removed from V and 2 bases from J, the gap between germline ends came to 8 bases. CDR1 and CDR2 (germline): SNHLY, FYNNEI. The CDR3 region has the DNA TGTGCCAGCAGTGAAGCGCAGGGACCCTACGAGCAGTACTTC. This gives the protein CASSEAQGPYEQYF.

This clonotype was observed many times. This chain uses TRBV6-2 or TRBV6-3 with TRBJ2-7; tentatively, D is TRBD2 (5 bases). The germline V and J ends were trimmed by 6 bases and 3 bases, with 9 bases remaining between them. Germline V gene sequence: CDR1 MNHEY, CDR2 SVGEGT. The CDR3 consists of 12 residues. For the CDR3, the DNA is TGTGCCAGCAGGGACTTGAGCTACGAGCAGTACTTC. Its translation: CASRDLSYEQYF.

This clonotype occurred many times. The chain combines TRBV18 with TRBJ2-1; no clear D. The CDR3 is 13 residues long. CDR1 is KGHSH, CDR2 LQKENI, per germline. Trimming stripped 1 base from V and 6 bases from J, with 7 bases between. For the CDR3, the DNA is TGTGCCAGCTCACCACTGTGGGGCAATGAGCAGTTCTTC. Translated: CASSPLWGNEQFF.

The V and J genes are TRBV27 and TRBJ2-2, with 10 bases identical to TRBD1. The CDR3 spans 21 residues. The V and J ends lost 3 bases and 4 bases, in that order; junction bases with no gene match: 20. Germline V gives CDR1 MNHEY, CDR2 SMNVEV (reference sequence). In DNA, the CDR3 is TGTGCCAGCAGTTTGACCTTACTGGGACAGGGGCATAGCGGTGGCACCGGGGAGCTGTTTTTT. This gives the protein CASSLTLLGQGHSGGTGELFF.

A word on this clonotype: This could be a read error, since a much larger clone is one nucleotide away. This chain links TRBV3-1 with TRBJ2-4; perhaps TRBD1 as D (6 bases). Germline CDR1 LGHDT, CDR2 YNNKEL (reference sequence). The CDR3 sequence is 17 residues long. V lost 3 bases, J lost 5 bases, and 20 bases lay in between. CDR3 region: CASSHRQDSRAENIQYF. The CDR3 region has the DNA TGTGCCAGCAGCCATCGACAGGACTCCCGGGCCGAAAACATTCAGTACTTC.

The chain is built from TRBV9 and TRBJ2-3; 10 bases are a match to TRBD2. The CDR3 covers 15 residues. J was trimmed by 3 bases and V by 4 bases; bases with no gene match: 5. The germline CDR1 and CDR2 sequences are SGDLS and YYNGEE. The CDR3 region is CASSPTGLATDTQYF. The CDR3 nucleotides are TGTGCCAGCAGCCCCACGGGACTAGCGACAGATACGCAGTATTTT.

Points on this clonotype: At one of its ends the junction is not consistent with the germline gene, which may arise from a read error. This chain connects TRBV12-3 or TRBV12-4 to TRBJ2-1; weak D call: TRBD2 (5 bases). The CDR3 loop spans 14 amino acids. DNA for the CDR3: TGTGCCAGCAGTCGAGGGAGCTCCTGCAATGAGCAGTTCTTC. This translates into CASSRGSSCNEQFF.

The chain couples TRBV5-1 to TRBJ2-7; D gene unclear. V gave up 3 bases and J gave up 9 bases, with 22 bases separating them. The germline V gene has CDR1 SGHRS and CDR2 YFSETQ. The CDR3 totals 15 residues. The CDR3 nucleotides read TGCGCCAGCAGCTCCGATCTGCCGTTTGAAAACCCGCAGTACTTC. Residues: CASSSDLPFENPQYF.

This clonotype was seen more than once but under ten times. The junction shows a germline mismatch at one end, possibly a read error. Written as DNA, the CDR3 is TGTGCCAGCTCCACCGGGACAGGGGGTCTCGGCACTGAAGCTTGCTTT. It is translated as CASSTGTGGLGTEACF. The chain has TRBV18 and TRBJ1-1; 11 positions agree with TRBD1. This CDR3 is built from 16 residues. Germline CDR1 KGHSH, CDR2 LQKENI.

At least ten counts were recorded for this clonotype. The V and J genes are TRBV6-2 or TRBV6-3 and TRBJ2-7, with 9 bases fitting TRBD1. This CDR3 region has 12 residues. From germline, CDR1 is MNHEY and CDR2 SVGEGT. V gave up 6 bases and J gave up 6 bases; unmatched junction bases: 3. The CDR3 region is CASRDRGGEQYF. CDR3 DNA sequence: TGTGCCAGCAGGGACAGGGGCGGCGAGCAGTACTTC.